This T cell receptor (beta chain) appears in the sequencing data of a study of shared clonotypes between healthy human individuals. V dropped 5 bases and J dropped 6; count of bases not matched to a gene: 4. CDR3 length: 14 amino acids. Germline values: CDR1 SNHLY, CDR2 FYNNEI. The protocol was immunoSEQ multiplex PCR, while the TCRdb copy is restricted to in-frame clones and leaves out a portion. The sample contains a few million clones, just under 95% of which appear only once. This clone has more than one count but fewer than ten. The source material was naive CD4+ T cells from PBMCs. Subset denoted: CD45RA+ positively selected. This receptor was identified in a man between 18 and 29 years old in good health. Some clones in this sample may be carry-over from other donors' samples. This chain links TRBV2 with TRBJ1-5, with 10 bases matching TRBD1. Here the CDR3 reads CASSWTGGTQPQHF. The CDR3, as DNA: TGTGCCAGCAGTTGGACAGGGGGGACTCAGCCCCAGCATTTT. Complete variable domain (other parts from reference TRBV2 and TRBJ1-5): EPEVTQTPSHQVTQMGQEVILRCVPISNHLYFYWYRQILGQKVEFLVSFYNNEISEKSEIFDDQFSVERPDGSNFTLKIRSTKLEDSAMYFCASSWTGGTQPQHFGDGTRLSIL.